This T cell receptor (beta chain) originates from a study of regulatory T cells in long-lasting Graves disease. The V gene end was trimmed by 6 bases and the J gene end by 0 bases; junction bases not matched to a gene: 14. There are 20 residues in the CDR3. Germline lookup yields CDR1 ENHRY and CDR2 SYGVKD. The sample's time point: newly diagnosed GD, antithyroid drugs for less than 3 months. Extracted RNA from PBMCs served as the source of the TCR library. This clonotype was recorded many times. Arm-PCR of CDR3 regions and iRepertoire HTBI primers were used to build TCR beta libraries. TCRdb independently ran MiXCR on the multiplex PCR reads; one entry per CDR3 protein. This table has around 470,000 distinct CDR3 sequences, around 15% appearing once. The same data also contributed to another study, on T cells in Graves' hyperthyroidism and ophthalmopathy.

The sequencing here drew on peripheral blood mononuclear cells (PBMCs), taken at new diagnosis, from a patient treated with antithyroid drugs. This clonotype originated in a woman between 50 and 59 years old with Graves disease. V and J are TRBV10-3 and TRBJ2-3, with 14 bases aligning to TRBD2. Written as DNA, the CDR3 is TGTGCCATCAGCCGAGGACTAGCGGGAGGTCTATTAAAGAGCACAGATACGCAGTATTTT. This gives the protein CAISRGLAGGLLKSTDTQYF.